The rows below give T cell receptor beta chains drawn from one sample of a study of blood T cell repertoires in COVID-19. The assay was immunoSEQ multiplex PCR, and TCRdb's table has in-frame clones only and misses some. In the table there are about 130,000 clones, approximately 84% of which are singletons. What was sequenced was peripheral blood. All receptors come from a human donor in a cohort sampled during active COVID-19. Both conserved end residues are part of each CDR3. The order of the fields is clone size, D gene, J gene, V gene, CDR3 protein, CDR3 DNA. D genes are given only for firm matches. Clone size appears in some rows only: once, few, many, or a class for an expanded clone.

. TRBD1 TRBJ1-1 TRBV7-8 CASSLGTGFTEAFF TGTGCCAGCAGCTTAGGGACAGGGTTCACTGAAGCTTTCTTT
once . TRBJ1-1 TRBV9 CASSVDINTEAFF TGTGCCAGCAGCGTGGACATAAACACTGAAGCTTTCTTT
. . TRBJ1-1 TRBV12-3/TRBV12-4 CASRTGNTEAFF TGTGCCAGCCGAACAGGGAACACTGAAGCTTTCTTT
few . TRBJ1-1 TRBV27 CASSSRFYTEAFF TGTGCCAGCAGTTCGAGGTTTTACACTGAAGCTTTCTTT
. . TRBJ2-3 TRBV29-1 CSVGVGATDTQYF TGCAGCGTTGGGGTTGGGGCCACAGATACGCAGTATTTT
. TRBD2 TRBJ2-7 TRBV6-6 CASSLANGGEQYF TGTGCCAGCAGCCTCGCCAACGGGGGGGAGCAGTACTTC
. . TRBJ1-3 TRBV5-6 CASSLFLGHSGNTIYF TGTGCCAGCAGCTTGTTTCTGGGACACTCTGGAAACACCATATATTTT
. . TRBJ2-5 TRBV29-1 CSAMPRGTQYF TGCAGCGCAATGCCCAGGGGAACCCAGTACTTC
. TRBD1 TRBJ2-2 TRBV4-1 CASSRDRVSTGELFF TGCGCCAGCAGCCGCGACAGGGTGTCAACCGGGGAGCTGTTTTTT
. TRBD2 TRBJ2-1 TRBV6-1 CASSERGYRLAGNYNEQFF TGTGCCAGCAGTGAGCGGGGGTACAGACTAGCGGGAAACTACAATGAGCAGTTCTTC
. . TRBJ2-2 TRBV25-1 CASSESGHTGELFF TGTGCCAGCAGTGAGAGCGGGCACACCGGGGAGCTGTTTTTT
. TRBD1 TRBJ1-4 TRBV11-2 CASSGDRGTRANEKLFF TGTGCCAGCAGCGGGGACAGGGGAACCCGGGCTAATGAAAAACTGTTTTTT
. . TRBJ1-5 TRBV30 CAWSTVRSNQPQHF TGTGCCTGGTCGACAGTTAGAAGCAATCAGCCCCAGCATTTT
. TRBD2 TRBJ2-5 TRBV7-9 CASSWGTSMETQYF TGTGCCAGCAGCTGGGGGACTAGCATGGAGACCCAGTACTTC
. TRBD2 TRBJ2-2 TRBV10-3 CATVGQRGPNTGELFF TGTGCCACCGTTGGCCAGCGGGGGCCTAACACCGGGGAGCTGTTTTTT
. . TRBJ1-5 TRBV3-1/TRBV3-2 CASSQGAPDWPQHF TGTGCCAGCAGCCAGGGGGCCCCGGATTGGCCCCAGCATTTT
. . TRBJ2-3 TRBV6-5 CASSPGHLTDTQYF TGTGCCAGCAGTCCGGGACATCTAACAGATACGCAGTATTTT
. . TRBJ2-5 TRBV12-5 CASASERARETQYF TGTGCTAGTGCTTCGGAGAGGGCTCGAGAGACCCAGTACTTC
. . TRBJ1-5 TRBV6-5 CASSYNRQSNQPQHF TGTGCCAGCAGTTATAACAGGCAGTCAAATCAGCCCCAGCATTTT
. TRBD1 TRBJ2-7 TRBV30 CAWSAARDSSTYEQYF TGTGCCTGGAGTGCCGCCCGGGACAGCTCAACCTACGAGCAGTACTTC
. . TRBJ1-2 TRBV11-1 CASSFGGNGYTF TGTGCCAGCAGCTTCGGGGGGAATGGCTACACCTTC
. . TRBJ2-7 TRBV3-1/TRBV3-2 CASSPDLGSEQYF TGTGCCAGCAGCCCCGATTTGGGGAGCGAGCAGTACTTC
. TRBD2 TRBJ2-1 TRBV2 CASSGRTSGNNEQFF TGTGCCAGCAGTGGCCGGACTAGCGGTAACAATGAGCAGTTCTTC
. . TRBJ1-1 TRBV9 CASSSLRGTEAFF TGTGCCAGCAGCAGTTTACGAGGCACTGAAGCTTTCTTT
. . TRBJ2-1 TRBV3-1/TRBV3-2 CASSPSGQLNEQFF TGTGCCAGCAGCCCCTCAGGACAGTTAAATGAGCAGTTCTTC
few TRBD1 TRBJ1-2 TRBV19 CASSDRGQGYTF TGTGCCAGTTCCGACAGGGGGCAAGGCTACACCTTC
once TRBD2 TRBJ2-5 TRBV4-1 CASSEGLAGPRTQYF TGCGCCAGCAGCGAAGGACTAGCGGGGCCTAGGACCCAGTACTTC
. . TRBJ2-2 TRBV19 CASSIVAGARTGELFF TGTGCCAGTAGTATAGTGGCAGGGGCCCGCACCGGGGAGCTGTTTTTT
. . TRBJ1-5 TRBV6-6 CASSYSSGGQPQHF TGTGCCAGCAGTTACTCCTCGGGGGGCCAGCCCCAGCATTTT